These 30 T cell receptor beta chains were all obtained from the same sample, sequenced in a study of radiotherapy plus CTLA-4 blockade in lung cancer. Clones were read by immunoSEQ multiplex PCR, and TCRdb kept only the in-frame ones, dropping some. The sample holds over 60,000 clones, around 86% seen once. Sample: peripheral blood, taken from a patient treated with radiotherapy plus ipilimumab. These receptors all stem from a human donor with non-small cell lung cancer that progressed on radiotherapy plus ipilimumab.

The chain carries TRBV5-1 and TRBJ2-1, with 8 nucleotides matching TRBD2. V shed 1 base and J 7 bases; nucleotides not matched to a gene: 7. The CDR3 is made up of 15 amino acids. CDR1 and CDR2 (germline): SGHRS, YFSETQ. The CDR3 protein is CASSLSAGVSNEQFF. In DNA form, the CDR3 reads TGCGCCAGCAGCTTGTCAGCGGGAGTGTCGAATGAGCAGTTCTTC. Looking up the rest from reference TRBV5-1 and TRBJ2-1 gives the full variable domain: KAGVTQTPRYLIKTRGQQVTLSCSPISGHRSVSWYQQTPGQGLQFLFEYFSETQRNKGNFPGRFSGRQFSNSRSEMNVSTLELGDSALYLCASSLSAGVSNEQFFGPGTRLTVL.

A single count supports this clone. The rearrangement links TRBV14 to TRBJ1-1; D uncertain. Germline V lookup: CDR1 SGHDN, CDR2 FVKESK. This CDR3 has 16 residues. V dropped 2 bases and J dropped 6 bases, with 19 bases sitting between them. The CDR3 region has the DNA TGTGCCAGCAGCCAAAGAATCCAGGAGGTGTACGCTGAAGCTTTCTTT. The encoded protein is CASSQRIQEVYAEAFF.

V usage is TRBV25-1 and J usage is TRBJ1-4, with 7 bases lining up with TRBD1. J lost 4 bases, V lost 8 bases, and 7 bases had no gene match. CDR3 length: 14 residues. Germline CDR1 reads MGHDK; CDR2 reads SYGVNS. The CDR3, as DNA: TGTGCCAGCGGGGTGGCAGGGGGTAATGAAAAACTGTTTTTT. Translated, it gives CASGVAGGNEKLFF.

The V call is TRBV7-8, the J call TRBJ2-7; D ambiguous. This CDR3 spans 13 amino acids. Germline loops: CDR1 SGHVS, CDR2 FQNEAQ. V lost 2 bases, J lost 4 bases, and 9 bases lay in between. The CDR3 protein is CASSLNLGYEQYV. In DNA, the CDR3 is TGTGCCAGCAGCTTAAACTTGGGTTACGAGCAGTACGTC.

The rearrangement joins TRBV5-6 to TRBJ2-1; perhaps D is TRBD1 or TRBD2 (6 bases each). The V gene lost 1 base and the J gene lost 7 bases, with 9 bases spanning the gap. There are 13 residues in the CDR3. The V gene's germline CDR1 is SGHDT and CDR2 YYEEEE. The CDR3 spells CASSLRGTNEQFF. The CDR3 DNA reads TGTGCCAGCAGCTTGCGGGGGACAAATGAGCAGTTCTTC.

This chain connects TRBV6-5 to TRBJ2-3, with D possibly being TRBD2 (5 bases). Trimming stripped 6 bases from V and 1 base from J, with 5 bases between. The germline V gene encodes CDR1 MNHEY and CDR2 SVGAGI. The CDR3 loop spans 12 amino acids. This CDR3 is CASSGGTDTQYF. For the CDR3, the DNA is TGTGCCAGCAGCGGGGGCACAGATACGCAGTATTTT.

The table lists this clone with a few counts. The CDR3 is CASSPPAGGAYEQYF. The CDR3 DNA reads TGTGCCAGCTCACCACCGGCGGGAGGAGCCTACGAGCAGTACTTC. The J gene is TRBJ2-7, the V gene TRBV18; 8 bases align to TRBD2. V lost 0 bases, J lost 2 bases, and 3 bases stayed unmatched. The CDR3 consists of 15 residues. The germline CDR1 and CDR2 sequences are KGHSH and LQKENI.

V and J are TRBV30 and TRBJ1-2; D remains ambiguous. Trimming removed 2 bases from V and 4 bases from J, with 14 bases in between. The germline gives CDR1 GTSNPN, CDR2 SVGIG (reference sequence). The CDR3 extends over 14 amino acids. Here the CDR3 DNA reads TGTGCCTGGAGTTCCACCCGACAATCCTATGGCTACACCTTC. Its translation: CAWSSTRQSYGYTF.

The V gene is TRBV4-1, the J gene TRBJ1-2; D may be TRBD1 (5 bases). CDR3 size: 13 residues. V lost 4 bases and J 7 bases, leaving 13 bases between the germline ends. Germline loops: CDR1 MGHRA, CDR2 YSYEKL. As DNA, the CDR3 is TGCGCCAGCAGCCGAACGGGACTCCCTGGCTACACCTTC. This translates into CASSRTGLPGYTF.

J is TRBJ2-3 and V is TRBV28; D is uncertain. V lost 6 bases and J lost 2, with 0 bases in between. Germline CDR1 MDHEN, CDR2 SYDVKM. The CDR3 is 10 amino acids. CDR3 nucleotides: TGTGCCAGCAGCACAGATACGCAGTATTTT. Translating it yields CASSTDTQYF. Complete variable domain (other parts from reference TRBV28 and TRBJ2-3): DVKVTQSSRYLVKRTGEKVFLECVQDMDHENMFWYRQDPGLGLRLIYFSYDVKMKEKGDIPEGYSVSREKKERFSLILESASTNQTSMYLCASSTDTQYFGPGTRLTVL.

A remark on this clone: One end of the junction is discordant with germline, which a read error may explain. The rearrangement joins TRBV2 to TRBJ1-5, with D possibly TRBD1 on 5 matching bases. CDR1 and CDR2 (germline): SNHLY, FYNNEI. The CDR3 has 12 residues. This chain's CDR3 is CASSDGDSHQDF. For the CDR3, the DNA is TGTGCCAGCAGTGATGGAGACAGCCACCAGGATTTT.

This chain connects TRBV19 to TRBJ1-5; 9 bases agree with TRBD1. There are 18 residues in the CDR3. The V segment lost 3 bases and the J segment 6 bases; nucleotides outside the gene matches: 15. Germline lookup yields CDR1 LNHDA and CDR2 SQIVND (reference sequence). CDR3 sequence reads: CASSITGGRYSWSQPQHF. DNA of the CDR3: TGTGCCAGTAGTATTACAGGGGGCAGATATTCGTGGTCTCAGCCCCAGCATTTT.

The gene calls are TRBV7-2 and TRBJ2-2, with no clear D. The germline gives CDR1 SGHTA, CDR2 FQGNSA. Trimming removed 5 bases at V and 2 bases at J, with 18 bases between. The length of the CDR3 is 17 residues. The CDR3 protein is CASSPDVSRPNTGELFF. Written as DNA, the CDR3 is TGTGCCAGCAGCCCCGATGTTAGTAGGCCAAACACCGGGGAGCTGTTTTTT.

Only one count was recorded for this clone. The V and J genes are TRBV5-1 and TRBJ2-1; D is unresolved. Deletions cut 4 bases from V and 1 base from J, with 6 bases between. This CDR3 spans 13 amino acids. Germline V lookup: CDR1 SGHRS, CDR2 YFSETQ. The CDR3 protein is CASSPMSYNEQFF. The CDR3 bases are TGCGCCAGCAGCCCGATGTCCTACAATGAGCAGTTCTTC.

The rearrangement uses TRBV7-9 and TRBJ2-3; a weak D match, TRBD2 (6 bases). CDR3 length: 19 amino acids. Germline values: CDR1 SEHNR, CDR2 FQNEAQ (reference sequence). Deletions cut 2 bases from V and 4 bases from J, with 25 bases between. DNA of the CDR3: TGTGCCAGCAGCTTATCAATCCATGGAGACCAGCGGGCTGCAGATACGCAGTATTTT. Amino acid sequence: CASSLSIHGDQRAADTQYF.

V and J are TRBV2 and TRBJ2-1; D gene unclear. The length of the CDR3 is 16 residues. From germline, CDR1 is SNHLY and CDR2 FYNNEI. V lost 3 bases, J lost 4 bases, and 16 bases lay in between. As DNA, the CDR3 is TGTGCCAGCAGTGAGTTTGAAAGGGCCAGTTACAATGAGCAGTTCTTC. This translates into CASSEFERASYNEQFF.

The chain uses TRBV7-9 and TRBJ1-2; D unresolved. The germline gives CDR1 SEHNR, CDR2 FQNEAQ (reference sequence). Trimming left V 1 base short and J 7 bases short, with 10 bases between. This CDR3 spans 13 amino acids. The DNA for the CDR3 is TGTGCCAGCAGCTTAGATCATGGAGCTGGCTACACCTTC. Translation: CASSLDHGAGYTF.

The chain links TRBV27 to TRBJ1-2, with D possibly being TRBD1 (6 bases). The CDR3 is 16 residues long. Germline lookup yields CDR1 MNHEY and CDR2 SMNVEV (reference sequence). Trimming stripped 7 bases from V and 6 bases from J, with 24 bases between. CDR3 amino acids: CASKVRTDHPYHGYTF. The CDR3 nucleotides are TGTGCCAGCAAGGTTCGGACAGATCACCCCTATCATGGCTACACCTTC.

The sample holds a few counts of this clone. The gene calls are TRBV5-5 and TRBJ2-7; 14 bases align to TRBD2. The V gene's germline CDR1 is SGHKS and CDR2 YYEKEE (reference sequence). The ends lost 4 bases at V and 3 bases at J; junction bases unmatched: 18. The CDR3 consists of 20 residues. The CDR3 is CASSATEGLAGDPRYYEQYF. The CDR3 coding sequence is TGTGCCAGCAGCGCAACAGAGGGACTAGCGGGAGATCCCAGATACTACGAGCAGTACTTC. The full variable domain, in which reference TRBV5-5 and TRBJ2-7 provide the parts outside the CDR3, is DAGVTQSPTHLIKTRGQQVTLRCSPISGHKSVSWYQQVLGQGPQFIFQYYEKEERGRGNFPDRFSARQFPNYSSELNVNALLLGDSALYLCASSATEGLAGDPRYYEQYFGPGTRLTVT.

This chain connects TRBV27 to TRBJ1-2; D unclear. The germline gives CDR1 MNHEY, CDR2 SMNVEV (reference sequence). This CDR3 contains 12 residues. V was cut by 4 bases and J by 7 bases, with 10 bases left in between. The CDR3 sequence: CASSSRGVGYTF. The CDR3 DNA reads as TGTGCCAGCAGTTCCCGGGGTGTTGGCTACACCTTC.

CDR3 sequence (DNA): TGTGCCAGCTACGGACTCGATTACGGCTATGGCTACACCTTC. Translating it yields CASYGLDYGYGYTF. V usage is TRBV28 and J usage is TRBJ1-2; D is uncertain. The germline V and J ends were trimmed by 8 bases and 4 bases, with 17 bases remaining between them. Germline-derived CDR1 and CDR2 are MDHEN and SYDVKM. This CDR3 contains 14 residues.

CDR3 nucleotide sequence: TGTGCCAGCAGCTTACTTTCGGGCGGGGAGCTGTTTTTT. Amino acids: CASSLLSGGELFF. This chain joins TRBV7-3 and TRBJ2-2, with unresolved D. Germline CDR1 and CDR2: SGHTA and FQGTGA. This CDR3 contains 13 residues. V was cut by 2 bases and J by 7 bases, with 8 bases left in between. Supplemented by reference TRBV7-3 and TRBJ2-2, the full variable domain reads GAGVSQTPSNKVTEKGKYVELRCDPISGHTALYWYRQSLGQGPEFLIYFQGTGAADDSGLPNDRFFAVRPEGSVSTLKIQRTERGDSAVYLCASSLLSGGELFFGEGSRLTVL.

J is TRBJ1-2 and V is TRBV19; 7 nucleotides match TRBD1. CDR3 length: 13 amino acids. With 8 bases clipped from V and 7 bases from J, the junction kept 10 bases outside the gene matches. Germline CDR1 is LNHDA and CDR2 is SQIVND (reference sequence). Here the CDR3 reads CASQTNSGGGYTF. CDR3 DNA: TGTGCCAGTCAGACCAACTCAGGGGGTGGCTACACCTTC. The variable domain in full, with the rest retrieved from reference TRBV19 and TRBJ1-2, is DGGITQSPKYLFRKEGQNVTLSCEQNLNHDAMYWYRQDPGQGLRLIYYSQIVNDFQKGDIAEGYSVSREKKESFPLTVTSAQKNPTAFYLCASQTNSGGGYTFGSGTRLTVV.

A word on this clone: At one end the junction does not follow the germline gene, possibly because of a read error. The chain joins TRBV7-7 to TRBJ2-1, with 9 bases aligning to TRBD2. Germline V lookup: CDR1 SSHAT, CDR2 FNYEAQ (reference sequence). This CDR3 is built from 18 residues. As DNA, the CDR3 is TGTGCTAGCAGCTTAGCGGGGGTAGCGGGAGAATCCTACAATGAGCAGTTCTTC. It encodes CASSLAGVAGESYNEQFF.

The rearrangement links TRBV30 to TRBJ1-5; D is perhaps TRBD1 (6 bases). Between the trimmed V and J ends, which lost 1 base and 11 bases, there was a span of 21 bases. Per the germline V gene, CDR1 is GTSNPN and CDR2 is SVGIG (reference sequence). The CDR3 sequence is 15 residues long. The CDR3 DNA sequence: TGTGCCTGGAGTGCAACCTACAGGGCGCGTGGGGCCCAGCATTTT. Its translation: CAWSATYRARGAQHF.

V gene TRBV11-3 combines with J gene TRBJ2-5, with TRBD2 identical over 7 bases. V shed 5 bases and J 2 bases; nucleotides not matched to a gene: 8. The CDR3 contains 15 residues. Germline V CDR1 and CDR2: SGHNT, YENEEA. CDR3 sequence: CASSPGTIKQETQYF. The CDR3 region has the DNA TGTGCCAGCAGCCCTGGGACTATTAAACAAGAGACCCAGTACTTC.

The chain employs TRBV7-9 and TRBJ2-1; 11 bases fit TRBD2. The germline V gene encodes CDR1 SEHNR and CDR2 FQNEAQ (reference sequence). The CDR3 contains 15 residues. J gave up 8 bases and V 1 base, and 4 bases lay outside the gene matches. CDR3 sequence reads: CASSLVTSGTDEQFF. CDR3 bases: TGTGCCAGCAGCTTAGTGACTAGCGGGACAGATGAGCAGTTCTTC.

This clone was counted between two and nine times. This chain joins TRBV28 and TRBJ1-3; D possibly corresponds to TRBD1 (6 bases). CDR1 MDHEN and CDR2 SYDVKM come from the germline V gene. Trimming left V 7 bases short and J 4 bases short, with 17 bases between. The CDR3 is 15 amino acids. This chain's CDR3 is CASIGSGVSGNTIYF. Here the CDR3 DNA reads TGTGCCAGCATCGGGTCAGGGGTTAGCGGAAACACCATATATTTT. The whole variable domain, remainder taken from reference TRBV28 and TRBJ1-3, is DVKVTQSSRYLVKRTGEKVFLECVQDMDHENMFWYRQDPGLGLRLIYFSYDVKMKEKGDIPEGYSVSREKKERFSLILESASTNQTSMYLCASIGSGVSGNTIYFGEGSWLTVV.

The chain joins TRBV19 to TRBJ2-7, with a possible D match to TRBD1 (6 bases). The germline CDR1 and CDR2 sequences are LNHDA and SQIVND (reference sequence). The V end lost 5 bases, the J end lost 2 bases, and 10 bases lay between the germline ends. This CDR3 contains 13 residues. The CDR3 protein is CASSQTGAYEQYF. CDR3 in DNA: TGTGCCAGTAGTCAGACAGGCGCCTACGAGCAGTACTTC.

The V call is TRBV7-2, the J call TRBJ2-1; D remains ambiguous. V lost 4 bases to trimming and J lost 7 bases, with 20 bases between them. In germline, CDR1 is SGHTA, CDR2 FQGNSA. The CDR3 has 16 amino acids. The CDR3 DNA reads TGTGCCAGCAGCTCAAAAGCATCCCCTTATGGGAATGAGCAGTTCTTC. Its protein is CASSSKASPYGNEQFF.